Following are 13 T cell receptor beta chains from one sample sequenced in a study of OX40 agonist ivuxolimab in advanced cancers. The data were produced by immunoSEQ multiplex PCR, yet TCRdb's version contains in-frame clones alone and is incomplete. The data show tens of thousands of clones, approximately 89% seen once. The source material was CD4+ or CD8+ T cells sorted from blood, sampled in a trial of the OX40 agonist ivuxolimab. The receptors originated from an adult with an advanced solid tumor such as melanoma, head and neck, liver or kidney cancer.

The chain joins TRBV30 to TRBJ2-7; D not resolved. Trimming shortened V by 1 base and J by 4 bases, and 5 bases separated the two germline ends. Germline CDR1 GTSNPN, CDR2 SVGIG (reference sequence). The CDR3 has 11 residues. CDR3 region: CAWSASYEQYF. The CDR3 bases are TGTGCCTGGAGTGCTAGTTACGAGCAGTACTTC. The variable domain in full, with the rest retrieved from reference TRBV30 and TRBJ2-7, is SQTIHQWPATLVQPVGSPLSLECTVEGTSNPNLYWYRQAAGRGLQLLFYSVGIGQISSEVPQNLSASRPQDRQFILSSKKLLLSDSGFYLCAWSASYEQYFGPGTRLTVT.

A few counts support this clone. The chain has TRBV27 and TRBJ1-3; 7 bases align to TRBD1. In germline, CDR1 is MNHEY, CDR2 SMNVEV (reference sequence). The ends lost 5 bases at V and 4 bases at J; junction bases unmatched: 8. The CDR3 is 15 amino acids. CDR3 region: CASSPTGVMGNTIYF. The DNA of the CDR3 is TGTGCCAGCAGTCCCACAGGGGTAATGGGAAACACCATATATTTT.

This chain connects TRBV11-2 to TRBJ2-3; possible D gene TRBD2, 5 bases. Trimming stripped 0 bases from V and 1 base from J, with 14 bases between. The length of the CDR3 is 17 residues. Per germline, CDR1 SGHAT and CDR2 FQNNGV. CDR3 protein: CASSLDPAPGGTDTQYF. The CDR3 DNA reads as TGTGCCAGCAGCTTAGATCCCGCTCCCGGGGGCACAGATACGCAGTATTTT.

The chain uses TRBV5-1 and TRBJ2-7, with D possibly matching TRBD1 (6 bases). CDR1 is SGHRS and CDR2 is YFSETQ in the germline V gene. Trimming took 4 bases from V and 7 from J, leaving 18 bases between them. The CDR3 totals 14 residues. CDR3 loop: CASSPGTPREEQYF. As DNA, the CDR3 is TGCGCCAGCAGCCCCGGGACACCAAGAGAAGAGCAGTACTTC.

This clone was recorded once. The chain employs TRBV28 and TRBJ2-7, with 10 bases identical to TRBD2. From germline, CDR1 is MDHEN and CDR2 SYDVKM. The ends lost 7 bases at V and 0 bases at J; junction bases unmatched: 6. The CDR3 loop spans 15 amino acids. CDR3 protein: CASISGLASSYEQYF. DNA of the CDR3: TGTGCCAGCATCTCGGGACTAGCGTCCTCCTACGAGCAGTACTTC.

The chain joins TRBV27 to TRBJ1-1; 8 bases align to TRBD1. CDR3 length: 13 residues. V trimming: 4 bases; J trimming: 10 bases; junction bases outside the gene matches: 8. CDR1 and CDR2 (germline): MNHEY, SMNVEV (reference sequence). This CDR3 is CASSSYQGAVAFF. In nucleotides, the CDR3 is TGTGCCAGCAGTTCCTACCAGGGGGCAGTAGCTTTCTTT.

The V and J genes are TRBV5-1 and TRBJ2-2; 9 bases line up with TRBD2. The CDR3 is 20 residues long. V lost 0 bases, J lost 2 bases, and 14 bases stayed unmatched. Germline V gene data show CDR1 as SGHRS and CDR2 as YFSETQ. The CDR3 is CASSLAPRGGSSGNTGELFF. The CDR3 DNA reads TGCGCCAGCAGCTTGGCTCCGCGGGGGGGCTCGAGTGGCAACACCGGGGAGCTGTTTTTT.

This chain joins TRBV28 and TRBJ2-7; maybe TRBD2 (7 bases). The CDR3 covers 14 residues. Trimming took 6 bases from V and 3 from J, leaving 15 bases between them. Germline lookup yields CDR1 MDHEN and CDR2 SYDVKM. The DNA for the CDR3 is TGTGCCAGCAGCGCTGGGGGGGCCTACTACGAGCAGTACTTC. Its translation is CASSAGGAYYEQYF.

The chain recombines TRBV4-1 with TRBJ2-7, with TRBD2 identical over 8 bases. V shed 1 base and J 2 bases; nucleotides not matched to a gene: 10. There are 17 residues in the CDR3. The germline CDR1 and CDR2 sequences are MGHRA and YSYEKL. The CDR3 loop is CASSQAPVTSGPYEQYF. The CDR3 nucleotides read TGCGCCAGCAGCCAAGCCCCGGTAACTAGCGGACCCTACGAGCAGTACTTC.

The chain recombines TRBV11-3 with TRBJ2-5; D is perhaps TRBD2 (6 bases). This CDR3 is built from 15 residues. Germline loops: CDR1 SGHNT, CDR2 YENEEA. V was cut by 4 bases and J by 5 bases, with 17 bases left in between. CDR3 sequence (DNA): TGTGCCAGCAGCTCCTCGTGGGACTCCTTGGAGACCCAGTACTTC. It specifies CASSSSWDSLETQYF.

V gene TRBV7-2 combines with J gene TRBJ2-7; 9 bases are a match to TRBD2. Germline V gene sequence: CDR1 SGHTA, CDR2 FQGNSA. This CDR3 is 15 amino acids long. V was pared by 5 bases and J by 2 bases, with 7 bases of the junction left unmatched. The CDR3 protein is CASSGGLANPYEQYF. The CDR3 nucleotides read TGTGCCAGCAGCGGAGGACTAGCGAACCCCTACGAGCAGTACTTC.

V is TRBV19 and J is TRBJ2-7; TRBD2 matches 8 bases. In germline, CDR1 is LNHDA, CDR2 SQIVND (reference sequence). The CDR3 covers 15 residues. J was trimmed by 4 bases and V by 3 bases; bases with no gene match: 8. CDR3 coding DNA: TGTGCCAGTAGTATCTCCGCGGGAGGATTGTACGAGCAGTACTTC. It is translated as CASSISAGGLYEQYF. The full variable domain, with the rest looked up from reference TRBV19 and TRBJ2-7, is DGGITQSPKYLFRKEGQNVTLSCEQNLNHDAMYWYRQDPGQGLRLIYYSQIVNDFQKGDIAEGYSVSREKKESFPLTVTSAQKNPTAFYLCASSISAGGLYEQYFGPGTRLTVT.

This chain joins TRBV10-3 and TRBJ2-1; 12 bases map to TRBD2. The V and J ends lost 6 bases and 3 bases, in that order; junction bases with no gene match: 12. Germline values: CDR1 ENHRY, CDR2 SYGVKD. This CDR3 has 18 amino acids. CDR3 bases: TGTGCCATCAGATCTAGCGGGGGGGCTGAAATCGGCTACAATGAGCAGTTCTTC. Translating gives CAIRSSGGAEIGYNEQFF.